This T cell receptor beta chain was documented in a study of spatial heterogeneity in lung cancer. The V gene's germline CDR1 is MGHRA and CDR2 YSYEKL. The CDR3 consists of 19 residues. Note on this clonotype: One end of the junction does not line up with germline, which may come from a read error.

One entry per CDR3 protein results from TCRdb running MiXCR on the 5' RACE reads. The repertoire holds tens of thousands of distinct CDR3 sequences, with approximately 12% as singletons. Described time point: sample taken at primary tumor resection. Sequencing covered unsorted whole RNA taken from tumor, nontumor lung or frozen PBMC. The chain uses TRBV4-1 and TRBJ1-4; D is ambiguous. Material: PBMCs, obtained at surgery. The clonotype originates from a male donor with early-stage non-small cell lung cancer. The CDR3 sequence: CASRQGRQDLDSTNEKLFF. The CDR3 bases are TGCGCCAGCAGACAAGGAAGGCAGGACCTAGATTCAACTAATGAAAAACTGTTTTTT.